A selection of T cell receptor beta chains follows, all from one sample in a study of OX40 agonist ivuxolimab in advanced cancers. Some clones are missing from TCRdb's copy, which holds only in-frame ones; the method was immunoSEQ multiplex PCR. The sample has roughly 100,000 clones; roughly 84% are singletons. This material consisted of CD4+ or CD8+ T cells sorted from blood, taken in a trial of the OX40 agonist ivuxolimab. The source is an adult with an advanced solid tumor such as melanoma, head and neck, liver or kidney cancer. CDR3s leave out the opening cysteine and the closing phenylalanine or tryptophan. Rows may omit the clone size; those that give it use once, few, many or a size class.

cdr3_length clone_size v_call cdr3_aa
14 NA TRBV2 ASETSGGRSTDTQY
9 NA TRBV30 AWADSYEQY
13 NA TRBV9 ASSPRQSMNTEAF
13 NA TRBV28 ASSPYTGRFYEQY
11 NA TRBV27 ASSIGLNTEAF
13 NA TRBV7-9 ASSTAMGADTEAF
10 NA TRBV12-5 ASGIYGGPQH
13 NA TRBV5-1 ASSRSGTGGYGYT
9 NA TRBV10-3 ATRGGSEQY
12 once TRBV6-5 ASSYGGGYNEQF
13 few TRBV28 ASSLGWGSDQPQH
12 NA TRBV28 ASSLEGAGGELF
19 NA TRBV21-1 ASSPPERCLKPPYSNQPQH
13 NA TRBV10-3 ASGGGVGSGNTIY
15 few TRBV19 ASSIFSGGASTDTQY
13 NA TRBV29-1 SVGTGGSGNQPQH
12 NA TRBV6-1 ASSEQGQNSPLH
13 NA TRBV5-8 ASSLGQGGSYEQY
14 NA TRBV11-3 ASSLASRGLTGELF
15 NA TRBV9 ASSEDRRSSYNSPLH
12 few TRBV5-4 ASSLDQRGRLQY
12 few TRBV5-1 ASSRDGTNYGYT
12 NA TRBV18 ASSPGRGQDTQY
11 few TRBV7-3 ASSLQTDQPQH
11 NA TRBV7-2 ASSLEGDTEAF
12 NA TRBV19 ASTPLGGLYGYT
13 once TRBV28 ASSIPEGISYGYT
11 NA TRBV28 ASSFSGYYGYT
10 NA TRBV28 ASSLVGAEAF
12 NA TRBV28 ASSLTDGVNIQY
15 NA TRBV2 ASTLGRGRATNTEAF
12 NA TRBV14 ASSPYLTPDTQY
12 NA TRBV5-8 ASLNRWGSTEAF
13 NA TRBV14 ASSPGFHSGETQY
11 once TRBV7-2 ASSLDRAEKLF
7 NA TRBV2 AGLYGYT
10 NA TRBV29-1 SVGFEGSEAF
10 NA TRBV5-5 ASSLEVALKY